These 15 T cell receptor beta chains were all obtained from the same sample, sequenced in a study of blood T cell repertoires in COVID-19 (dated by TCRdb to 2018 to 2020). Library preparation used the immunoSEQ multiplex PCR assay. The immuneACCESS repertoire file appears here via TCRdb, limited to in-frame rearrangements. These files lack a portion of the clones; in checked studies, under half of the deficit traces to unresolved V genes, and the cause of the others is not known. For this sample the table gives around 310,000 clones, of which around 92% were detected only once. Roughly a tenth of the sample rests with the top ten. Sequenced sample: PBMCs or T cells enriched from blood (not recorded which). All receptors derive from a woman aged 25 to 39 who had recovered from COVID-19.

The chain carries TRBV10-3 and TRBJ2-5; the D gene is possibly TRBD1 (6 bases). Per the germline V gene, CDR1 is ENHRY and CDR2 is SYGVKD. This CDR3 has 13 residues. Trimming stripped 7 bases from V and 7 bases from J, with 16 bases between. CDR3 loop: CAIKDSAMGTQYF. In DNA, the CDR3 is TGTGCCATCAAGGACAGCGCCATGGGGACCCAGTACTTC.

DNA for the CDR3: TGTGCCAGCAGAATTGGACAGGAAGGACATCAGCCCCAGCATTTT. It codes for CASRIGQEGHQPQHF. This chain joins TRBV5-5 and TRBJ1-5; TRBD1 agrees at 7 bases. The CDR3 totals 15 residues. J gave up 5 bases and V 5 bases, and 10 bases lay outside the gene matches. Germline CDR1 is SGHKS and CDR2 is YYEKEE (reference sequence).

The chain links TRBV5-1 to TRBJ1-2, with D perhaps matching TRBD1 (6 bases). Looked up from germline, CDR1 is SGHRS and CDR2 is YFSETQ. CDR3 length: 15 residues. The germline V and J ends were trimmed by 7 bases and 1 base, with 17 bases remaining between them. The CDR3 DNA reads as TGCGCCAGCCGCCCGGGCGCAGGGGATAACTATGGCTACACCTTC. It yields the protein CASRPGAGDNYGYTF.

This clone showed up just once. V and J are TRBV5-6 and TRBJ1-1; 8 nucleotides align to TRBD1. Germline lookup yields CDR1 SGHDT and CDR2 YYEEEE. The CDR3 sequence is 14 residues long. Germline trimming cut 0 bases from V and 10 bases from J; bases unmatched to any gene: 8. In DNA form, the CDR3 reads TGTGCCAGCAGCTTGGGGCAGGGGGCGATACTAGCTTTCTTT. It codes for CASSLGQGAILAFF. The entire variable domain, with the rest obtained from reference TRBV5-6 and TRBJ1-1, is as follows: DAGVTQSPTHLIKTRGQQVTLRCSPKSGHDTVSWYQQALGQGPQFIFQYYEEEERQRGNFPDRFSGHQFPNYSSELNVNALLLGDSALYLCASSLGQGAILAFFGQGTRLTVV.

This chain joins TRBV4-1 and TRBJ1-2, with TRBD1 matching over 8 bases. The CDR3 is 15 amino acids. CDR1 and CDR2 (germline): MGHRA, YSYEKL. Trimming at V came to 4 bases and at J to 2 bases, leaving 6 bases not matched to a gene. The CDR3 DNA reads TGCGCCAGCAGCCCAGGGGGACAGGAAAACTATGGCTACACCTTC. Translation: CASSPGGQENYGYTF.

This clone appeared a single time. This chain connects TRBV9 to TRBJ2-7, with 10 bases matching TRBD2. V shed 0 bases and J 4 bases; nucleotides not matched to a gene: 7. The germline V gene encodes CDR1 SGDLS and CDR2 YYNGEE. The CDR3 length is 16 residues. In DNA form, the CDR3 reads TGTGCCAGCAGCGTAGGGCTAGCGGGAGTTGTGTACGAGCAGTACTTC. This codes for CASSVGLAGVVYEQYF.

The rearrangement joins TRBV19 to TRBJ2-6, with 9 bases aligning to TRBD1. The CDR3 length is 17 residues. Trimming took 0 bases from V and 3 from J; bases not matched to a gene: 3. From germline, CDR1 is LNHDA and CDR2 SQIVND (reference sequence). DNA of the CDR3: TGTGCCAGTAGTATAGAAGGGACAGGGTATGGGGCCAACGTCCTGACTTTC. It encodes CASSIEGTGYGANVLTF. Looking up the rest from reference TRBV19 and TRBJ2-6 gives the full variable domain: DGGITQSPKYLFRKEGQNVTLSCEQNLNHDAMYWYRQDPGQGLRLIYYSQIVNDFQKGDIAEGYSVSREKKESFPLTVTSAQKNPTAFYLCASSIEGTGYGANVLTFGAGSRLTVL.

This clone occurred many times. The V gene is TRBV6-1, the J gene TRBJ2-5, with 12 bases matching TRBD2. The germline V gene has CDR1 MNHNS and CDR2 SASEGT. V trimming: 2 bases; J trimming: 2 bases; junction bases outside the gene matches: 0. This CDR3 contains 15 residues. DNA of the CDR3: TGTGCCAGCAGTGAACTAGCGGGAGGGCAAGAGACCCAGTACTTC. This encodes CASSELAGGQETQYF.

V and J are TRBV19 and TRBJ2-2; 10 bases fit TRBD1. Unmatched junction bases numbered 10, after V lost 5 bases and J lost 1 base. Germline V gene sequence: CDR1 LNHDA, CDR2 SQIVND (reference sequence). CDR3 length: 18 residues. CDR3 bases: TGTGCCAGTAGTCCTTTTTATGGGACAGGGGTGAACACCGGGGAGCTGTTTTTT. Its translation: CASSPFYGTGVNTGELFF.

The J gene is TRBJ2-7, the V gene TRBV7-6; TRBD1 matches at 7 bases. Per germline, CDR1 SGHVS and CDR2 FNYEAQ. The CDR3 spans 14 residues. The V and J ends lost 2 bases and 2 bases, in that order; junction bases with no gene match: 3. The CDR3 region has the DNA TGTGCCAGCAGCTTAAGGGGGCGAACCTACGAGCAGTACTTC. Translating it yields CASSLRGRTYEQYF.

The chain carries TRBV12-3 or TRBV12-4 and TRBJ1-1, with D unclear. There are 12 residues in the CDR3. With 0 bases removed from V and 8 bases from J, the gap between germline ends came to 7 bases. CDR3 region: CASSLAGGEAFF. The DNA for the CDR3 is TGTGCCAGCAGTTTAGCCGGAGGAGAAGCTTTCTTT.

This chain uses TRBV4-2 with TRBJ2-1, with no clear D. This CDR3 has 16 amino acids. Germline V gene lookup returns CDR1 LGHNA and CDR2 YNFKEQ. V was cut by 0 bases and J by 3 bases, with 12 bases left in between. CDR3 in DNA: TGTGCCAGCAGCCAAGACTACGAGAGTGGCTACAATGAGCAGTTCTTC. Protein product: CASSQDYESGYNEQFF.

This chain connects TRBV19 to TRBJ2-1, with D possibly matching TRBD1 (5 bases). Trimming took 3 bases from V and 2 from J, leaving 14 bases between them. This CDR3 comprises 16 residues. CDR1 is LNHDA and CDR2 is SQIVND in the germline V gene (reference sequence). The CDR3 nucleotides are TGTGCCAGTAGTATTGATTTGCAGGGTACCTACAATGAGCAGTTCTTC. Protein: CASSIDLQGTYNEQFF.

The chain links TRBV30 to TRBJ2-5; 8 bases are a match to TRBD2. The CDR3 sequence is 13 residues long. V dropped 0 bases and J dropped 5; count of bases not matched to a gene: 2. From germline, CDR1 is GTSNPN and CDR2 SVGIG (reference sequence). The CDR3 region is CAWSVRGRETQYF. In nucleotides, the CDR3 is TGTGCCTGGAGTGTACGCGGGAGGGAGACCCAGTACTTC.

This clone was seen a single time. This chain uses TRBV4-2 with TRBJ2-3, with TRBD2 matching over 7 bases. V trimming: 6 bases; J trimming: 2 bases; junction bases outside the gene matches: 11. In germline, CDR1 is LGHNA, CDR2 YNFKEQ. This CDR3 has 16 amino acids. The CDR3 here is CASSRIAGADTDTQYF. In nucleotides, the CDR3 is TGTGCCAGCAGTAGGATCGCGGGAGCGGACACAGATACGCAGTATTTT.